A selection of T cell receptor beta chains follows, all from one sample in a study of T cell responses to AZD1222 COVID-19 vaccine. The repertoire was sequenced with immunoSEQ multiplex PCR; TCRdb's copy has only in-frame clones and lacks some. The sample yields 100,000 to 150,000 clones, 85% to 90% seen once. This sample comprised peripheral blood, obtained on day 0 of AZD1222 vaccination. These receptors all come from an adult in good health. Each CDR3 is given with its conserved first and last residue. The order of the fields is J gene, V gene, CDR3 protein.

>TRBJ2-7|TRBV29-1
CSVAPGEIYEQYF
>TRBJ1-2|TRBV19
CATSQSYGYTF
>TRBJ2-7|TRBV7-2
CASSPQSYEQYF
>TRBJ1-5|TRBV7-2
CASSLGVGTKQPQHF
>TRBJ1-2|TRBV3-1/TRBV3-2
CASSPIEQASFDYGYTF
>TRBJ2-1|TRBV24-1
CATTGGQGSYNEQFF
>TRBJ2-1|TRBV7-2
CASSLVASPQGEQFF
>TRBJ1-2|TRBV29-1
CSVVGTGGYTF
>TRBJ2-3|TRBV9
CASSVGWTGGTDTQYF
>TRBJ2-3|TRBV28
CASSPPHRGTQYF
>TRBJ1-2|TRBV28
CASSTPSDVNYGYTF
>TRBJ1-1|TRBV19
CASSSQTNTEAFF
>TRBJ2-3|TRBV18
CASSPTRGGTDTQYF
>TRBJ1-1|TRBV3-1/TRBV3-2
CASSKQGNGDTEAFF
>TRBJ1-1|TRBV24-1
CATSDGLGAFF
>TRBJ2-5|TRBV28
CASRKGGQRGAQYF
>TRBJ1-1|TRBV5-1
CASSETGPNTEAFF
>TRBJ2-7|TRBV9
CASSVEGGGSYEQYF
>TRBJ2-3|TRBV18
CASSPAHISTDTQYF
>TRBJ2-5|TRBV7-2
CASSLGQGVRETQYF
>TRBJ1-1|TRBV5-1
CASNPGGRSMNTEAFF
>TRBJ1-6|TRBV19
CASMGGGGARYNSPLHF
>TRBJ1-2|TRBV15
CATSWTVLNGYTF
>TRBJ1-4|TRBV5-4
CASSPTGATNEKLFF
>TRBJ2-2|TRBV7-2
CASSFFGGHPTGELFF
>TRBJ2-7|TRBV6-5
CASRDGSSYEQYF
>TRBJ2-7|TRBV11-2
CASSLGQLPYEQYF
>TRBJ2-2|TRBV18
CASSLGQGWTGELFF
>TRBJ1-1|TRBV29-1
CSVEDWSGSGEAFF
>TRBJ1-2|TRBV7-2
CASSLEAGVGYTF
>TRBJ2-1|TRBV18
CASSPTGTSGYNEQFF
>TRBJ1-5|TRBV6-2/TRBV6-3
CASSYRGANQPQHF
>TRBJ2-5|TRBV5-1
CASSLVAGSETQYF
>TRBJ2-3|TRBV20-1
CSASLEHAQYF
>TRBJ2-7|TRBV6-5
CASSYRGLAGGQQYF
>TRBJ2-7|TRBV6-2/TRBV6-3
CASSPPRASEQYF
>TRBJ2-3|TRBV28
CASSLPGLKTDTQYF
>TRBJ1-1|TRBV6-4
CASSEGIDTEAFF
>TRBJ1-1|TRBV7-9
CASSSQRGSAEAFF
>TRBJ1-6|TRBV19
CASSGLQGVGSPLHF
>TRBJ1-5|TRBV30
CAWSVSTGNQPQHF
>TRBJ2-3|TRBV2
CASSDSLASFTDTQYF
>TRBJ1-5|TRBV18
CASSDREDQPRHF
>TRBJ1-5|TRBV10-3
CAISESLGLIQPQHF
>TRBJ1-2|TRBV7-9
CASSFLPPGGQRNYGYTF
>TRBJ2-3|TRBV18
CASSPEQGRTDTQYF
>TRBJ2-7|TRBV10-3
CATGTGGWEQYF
>TRBJ1-1|TRBV2
CASGQGQGAFF
>TRBJ2-5|TRBV5-1
CASSEGQESETQYF
>TRBJ2-2|TRBV7-2
CASSKTGGGGELFF